The 27 T cell receptor beta chains reported below all come from one sample, sequenced in a study of T-cell memory formation after mild COVID-19. TCRdb reanalysed the 5' RACE reads using MiXCR and keeps one entry per CDR3 protein. The top ten hold 1.1% of the sample, which has 60,000 to 65,000 distinct CDR3 sequences, roughly 10% seen once. The sequencing sample was made of PBMCs or a T cell subset sorted from them (not recorded which). The receptor source for this set is a young man who had mild COVID-19 (a few samples of this study predate the infection). Cell type and time point are not known.

This clonotype was observed a handful of times. The V gene is TRBV5-4, the J gene TRBJ1-6; maybe TRBD1 (5 bases). The CDR3 extends over 19 amino acids. V lost 0 bases, J lost 5 bases, and 21 bases lay in between. Germline assignment: CDR1 SGHNT and CDR2 YYREEE (reference sequence). The CDR3 DNA sequence: TGTGCCAGCAGCTTGGCCAGCTCCCCGGGGCGGTTGGATAATTCACCCCTCCACTTT. It yields the protein CASSLASSPGRLDNSPLHF. Variable domain in full (rest from reference TRBV5-4 and TRBJ1-6): ETGVTQSPTHLIKTRGQQVTLRCSSQSGHNTVSWYQQALGQGPQFIFQYYREEENGRGNFPPRFSGLQFPNYSSELNVNALELDDSALYLCASSLASSPGRLDNSPLHFGNGTRLTVT.

This clonotype came up many times. This chain links TRBV5-1 with TRBJ1-1; no definite D call. V lost 1 base, J lost 1 base, and 8 bases lay in between. CDR3 length: 14 residues. Germline CDR1 and CDR2: SGHRS and YFSETQ. The CDR3 loop is CASSLFGENTEAFF. CDR3 sequence (DNA): TGCGCCAGCAGCTTGTTCGGGGAGAACACTGAAGCTTTCTTT.

This clonotype was detected only a few times. The chain combines TRBV15 with TRBJ2-7; D could derive from TRBD1 or TRBD2 (6 bases each). The CDR3 covers 14 residues. The V and J ends lost 5 bases and 2 bases respectively, with 13 bases between them. Germline CDR1 is LNHNV and CDR2 is YYDKDF (reference sequence). The CDR3 loop reads CATSGDRGPYEQYF. CDR3 in DNA: TGTGCCACCAGCGGGGATCGGGGGCCCTACGAGCAGTACTTC.

This clonotype was observed many times. The chain joins TRBV20-1 to TRBJ2-3; TRBD1 is a possible D gene (5 bases). The CDR3 sequence is 15 residues long. Germline assignment: CDR1 DFQATT and CDR2 SNEGSKA (reference sequence). V was pared by 3 bases and J by 2 bases, with 15 bases between. The CDR3 spells CSASAGRVNTDTQYF. CDR3 DNA sequence: TGCAGTGCTAGTGCAGGGCGTGTAAACACAGATACGCAGTATTTT.

This clonotype was seen repeatedly, ten times or more. V is TRBV5-1 and J is TRBJ2-5; D gene ambiguous. The CDR3 length is 15 residues. Germline V CDR1 and CDR2: SGHRS, YFSETQ. Trimming took 4 bases from V and 0 from J, leaving 13 bases between them. The CDR3: CASSPSGSYQETQYF. Here the CDR3 DNA reads TGCGCCAGCAGCCCCAGTGGTAGTTACCAAGAGACCCAGTACTTC. Variable domain in full (rest from reference TRBV5-1 and TRBJ2-5): KAGVTQTPRYLIKTRGQQVTLSCSPISGHRSVSWYQQTPGQGLQFLFEYFSETQRNKGNFPGRFSGRQFSNSRSEMNVSTLELGDSALYLCASSPSGSYQETQYFGPGTRLLVL.

The chain is built from TRBV5-1 and TRBJ1-3, with D uncertain. The germline gives CDR1 SGHRS, CDR2 YFSETQ. The CDR3 covers 14 residues. Trimming removed 0 bases from V and 1 base from J, with 5 bases in between. CDR3: CASSLEGSGNTIYF. DNA of the CDR3: TGCGCCAGCAGCTTGGAAGGTTCTGGAAACACCATATATTTT.

In its sample, this clonotype was seen a few times. The J gene is TRBJ1-1, the V gene TRBV5-1; weak D call: TRBD1 (5 bases). CDR1 and CDR2 from the germline V gene are SGHRS and YFSETQ. Trimming took off 4 bases at V and 1 base at J, with 8 bases between the two ends. The CDR3 totals 13 residues. The CDR3 bases are TGCGCCAGCAGCGCTACAGGGAACACTGAAGCTTTCTTT. Residues: CASSATGNTEAFF.

The J gene is TRBJ1-1, the V gene TRBV29-1; a possible D gene is TRBD1 (6 bases). Trimming removed 4 bases at V and 1 base at J, with 13 bases between. Per the germline V gene, CDR1 is SQVTM and CDR2 is ANQGSEA. The CDR3 spans 14 residues. The DNA for the CDR3 is TGCAGCGTTGGGGCAGGGGATACGAACACTGAAGCTTTCTTT. This translates into CSVGAGDTNTEAFF.

This clonotype occurred many times. The chain links TRBV7-9 to TRBJ2-2, with D possibly being TRBD1 or TRBD2 (5 bases each). Germline CDR1 SEHNR, CDR2 FQNEAQ (reference sequence). V lost 2 bases to trimming and J lost 5 bases, with 15 bases between them. The CDR3 has 16 residues. The CDR3 nucleotides read TGTGCCAGCAGCTTACTTTGGAGAGGGGATACCGGGGAGCTGTTTTTT. Residues: CASSLLWRGDTGELFF.

The V and J genes are TRBV7-2 and TRBJ2-2; D is perhaps TRBD1 or TRBD2 (6 bases each). Germline loops: CDR1 SGHTA, CDR2 FQGNSA. V was pared by 5 bases and J by 7 bases, with 17 bases between. CDR3 length: 15 amino acids. CDR3 DNA: TGTGCCAGCAGCCCCCGTCCCGGGGGCAGCGGGGAGCTGTTTTTT. Residues: CASSPRPGGSGELFF.

The chain recombines TRBV27 with TRBJ1-2; D remains unclear. CDR3 length equals 15 residues. Germline-derived CDR1 and CDR2 are MNHEY and SMNVEV (reference sequence). V lost 2 bases to trimming and J lost 5 bases, with 15 bases between them. The chain's CDR3 is CASSLNPTGFYGYTF. CDR3 nucleotide sequence: TGTGCCAGCAGTTTAAATCCAACGGGTTTTTATGGCTACACCTTC.

This clonotype has at least ten counts. This chain joins TRBV29-1 and TRBJ2-3, with 7 bases aligning to TRBD2. Losses at the gene ends were 7 bases for V and 1 base for J; bases not matched to a gene: 8. The germline V gene has CDR1 SQVTM and CDR2 ANQGSEA. The CDR3 totals 14 residues. CDR3 loop: CSAERGAGTDTQYF. The CDR3 DNA is TGCAGCGCTGAGCGGGGCGCGGGCACAGATACGCAGTATTTT.

This clonotype was seen more than once but under ten times. This sequence joins TRBV4-2 and TRBJ2-3, with a possible D match to TRBD1 (6 bases). Germline V gene lookup returns CDR1 LGHNA and CDR2 YNFKEQ. The CDR3 runs to 16 residues. Trimming pared 0 bases from V and 6 bases from J, leaving 16 bases between. This CDR3 reads CASSQEPRGGSDTQYF. The DNA of the CDR3 is TGTGCCAGCAGCCAAGAACCCAGGGGCGGATCGGATACGCAGTATTTT.

V is TRBV6-4 and J is TRBJ2-4; no clear D gene. The V end lost 2 bases, the J end lost 8 bases, and 1 base lay between the germline ends. CDR1 and CDR2 (germline): MRHNA, SNTAGT. This CDR3 is 10 amino acids long. CDR3: CASSDDIQYF. In DNA form, the CDR3 reads TGTGCCAGCAGTGACGACATTCAGTACTTC.

This sequence joins TRBV11-2 and TRBJ2-6; D might be TRBD2 (6 bases). CDR3 length: 16 amino acids. Germline assignment: CDR1 SGHAT and CDR2 FQNNGV. The V end was cut by 5 bases, the J end by 0 bases, with 11 bases between. CDR3 nucleotide sequence: TGTGCCAGCAGCCCTTTGGGGGGCTCTGGGGCCAACGTCCTGACTTTC. Amino acids: CASSPLGGSGANVLTF.

V gene TRBV12-3 or TRBV12-4 combines with J gene TRBJ2-2; 7 nucleotides agree with TRBD2. The ends lost 2 bases at V and 0 bases at J; junction bases unmatched: 9. CDR3 size: 18 residues. For the CDR3, the DNA is TGTGCCAGCAGTTTATATGGCTGGGAGGGCACGAACACCGGGGAGCTGTTTTTT. Translating it yields CASSLYGWEGTNTGELFF.

The genes are TRBV7-2 and TRBJ2-2; TRBD1 aligns across 7 bases. This CDR3 spans 16 amino acids. Germline CDR1 is SGHTA and CDR2 is FQGNSA. The V gene end was trimmed by 3 bases and the J gene end by 6 bases; junction bases not matched to a gene: 10. Written as DNA, the CDR3 is TGTGCCAGCAGCTTTTCACAGGGGATTTCGTCCGGGGAGCTGTTTTTT. Translated: CASSFSQGISSGELFF.

In this sample, this clonotype turned up many times. This chain connects TRBV5-5 to TRBJ2-7; D is undetermined. Trimming took 4 bases from V and 5 from J, leaving 13 bases between them. In germline, CDR1 is SGHKS, CDR2 YYEKEE (reference sequence). The CDR3 has 13 residues. CDR3 amino acids: CASSRPLFNEQYV. CDR3 nucleotide sequence: TGTGCCAGCAGCCGCCCCCTGTTCAACGAGCAGTACGTC.

The rearrangement links TRBV12-3 or TRBV12-4 to TRBJ2-2; D is perhaps TRBD1 or TRBD2 (5 bases each). V lost 9 bases to trimming and J lost 6 bases, with 8 bases between them. CDR3 length: 11 amino acids. CDR3: CASRGAGELFF. In nucleotides, the CDR3 is TGTGCCAGTCGAGGGGCCGGGGAGCTGTTTTTT.

This clonotype occurred many times. CDR3 loop: CASSLAGTGRSGANVLTF. CDR3 DNA: TGTGCCAGCAGTCTGGCCGGGACAGGGCGGTCTGGGGCCAACGTCCTGACTTTC. This chain links TRBV6-6 with TRBJ2-6, with 9 bases aligning to TRBD1. V shed 5 bases and J 1 base; nucleotides not matched to a gene: 9. The V gene's germline CDR1 is MNHNY and CDR2 SVGAGI (reference sequence). The CDR3 totals 18 residues.

This clonotype was counted a few times. V is TRBV2 and J is TRBJ1-4; 10 positions match TRBD1. The V segment lost 7 bases and the J segment 8 bases; nucleotides outside the gene matches: 16. This CDR3 is built from 17 residues. Germline-derived CDR1 and CDR2 are SNHLY and FYNNEI. CDR3: CASNKGRGQGLSEKLFF. The CDR3 DNA reads TGTGCCAGCAACAAGGGTCGGGGACAGGGGTTGTCCGAAAAACTGTTTTTT.

The rearrangement uses TRBV20-1 and TRBJ2-3; D may correspond to TRBD1 or TRBD2 (5 bases each). V was shortened by 6 bases and J by 6 bases, with 19 bases between the two germline ends. The CDR3 is 14 residues long. Germline V gene sequence: CDR1 DFQATT, CDR2 SNEGSKA (reference sequence). As DNA, the CDR3 is TGCAGTGCGCCGCTCGAGGGGACGTGGGATACGCAGTATTTT. Translation gives CSAPLEGTWDTQYF.

V gene TRBV6-2 or TRBV6-3 combines with J gene TRBJ2-5; TRBD2 agrees at 7 bases. Per the germline V gene, CDR1 is MNHEY and CDR2 is SVGEGT. The CDR3 extends over 14 amino acids. Trimming at V came to 8 bases and at J to 2 bases, leaving 8 bases not matched to a gene. Here the CDR3 reads CASVNAGDQETQYF. The CDR3 coding sequence is TGTGCCAGCGTTAATGCGGGGGATCAAGAGACCCAGTACTTC.

This clonotype came up many times. V gene TRBV7-8 combines with J gene TRBJ1-2; D call uncertain. V was trimmed by 5 bases and J by 8 bases, leaving 9 bases between them. This CDR3 comprises 11 residues. Per the germline V gene, CDR1 is SGHVS and CDR2 is FQNEAQ. CDR3 nucleotides: TGTGCCAGCAGCAGCTCGGGGGGCTACACCTTC. It encodes CASSSSGGYTF.

This clonotype was recorded a few times. The rearrangement uses TRBV7-9 and TRBJ1-1; D remains unclear. V was shortened by 7 bases and J by 11 bases, with 17 bases between the two germline ends. The germline V gene encodes CDR1 SEHNR and CDR2 FQNEAQ (reference sequence). The CDR3 loop spans 12 amino acids. CDR3 residues: CASTTPRSEAFF. The CDR3 region has the DNA TGTGCCAGCACCACACCTCGGAGTGAGGCTTTCTTT.

The J gene is TRBJ2-7, the V gene TRBV7-2, with D unclear. Trimming stripped 5 bases from V and 3 bases from J, with 11 bases between. The CDR3 runs 13 residues. Germline V gene sequence: CDR1 SGHTA, CDR2 FQGNSA. CDR3 loop: CASSPRQVYEQYF. The CDR3 DNA is TGTGCCAGCAGCCCTCGGCAGGTCTACGAGCAGTACTTC. The entire variable domain, with the rest obtained from reference TRBV7-2 and TRBJ2-7, is as follows: GAGVSQSPSNKVTEKGKDVELRCDPISGHTALYWYRQSLGQGLEFLIYFQGNSAPDKSGLPSDRFSAERTGGSVSTLTIQRTQQEDSAVYLCASSPRQVYEQYFGPGTRLTVT.

J is TRBJ1-1 and V is TRBV4-2; D may be TRBD1 (6 bases). The CDR3 has 14 residues. Trimming took 5 bases from V and 2 from J, leaving 12 bases between them. Germline V gene sequence: CDR1 LGHNA, CDR2 YNFKEQ. The CDR3 loop is CASSFPTGNTEAFF. The CDR3 DNA reads as TGTGCCAGCAGCTTCCCGACAGGCAACACTGAAGCTTTCTTT.